The 31 T cell receptor beta chains presented below share a single source sample, sequenced in a study of shared clonotypes between healthy human individuals. Profiled with immunoSEQ multiplex PCR; TCRdb holds only in-frame clones, not every one. The sample shows about 1 million clones, 70% to 80% of them seen only once. Sequencing input: memory CD4+ T cells sorted from blood. Subset specified: CD45RA-negative fraction. The receptor set was obtained from a man between 18 and 29 years old in good health.

V is TRBV2 and J is TRBJ1-1; D gene uncertain. Trimming stripped 11 bases from V and 2 bases from J, with 12 bases between. Germline V gene lookup returns CDR1 SNHLY and CDR2 FYNNEI. The CDR3 loop spans 12 amino acids. CDR3 bases: TGTGCCTGGGGAGTGGCTAACACTGAAGCTTTCTTT. Translated: CAWGVANTEAFF.

The V and J genes are TRBV2 and TRBJ2-4; D not resolved. Germline CDR1 SNHLY, CDR2 FYNNEI. This CDR3 contains 15 residues. V lost 3 bases, J lost 4 bases, and 13 bases lay in between. CDR3: CASSDETMVKNIQYF. The DNA for the CDR3 is TGTGCCAGCAGTGATGAGACCATGGTAAAAAACATTCAGTACTTC. The variable domain in full, completed from reference TRBV2 and TRBJ2-4, reads EPEVTQTPSHQVTQMGQEVILRCVPISNHLYFYWYRQILGQKVEFLVSFYNNEISEKSEIFDDQFSVERPDGSNFTLKIRSTKLEDSAMYFCASSDETMVKNIQYFGAGTRLSVL.

The chain joins TRBV5-1 to TRBJ2-3; 9 positions match TRBD2. Germline V gives CDR1 SGHRS, CDR2 YFSETQ. The CDR3 is made up of 16 amino acids. The V segment lost 0 bases and the J segment 1 base; nucleotides outside the gene matches: 3. This CDR3 is CASSLEPSGGTDTQYF. The CDR3 bases are TGCGCCAGCAGCTTGGAACCTAGCGGGGGCACAGATACGCAGTATTTT.

This clone was picked up a small number of times. This chain joins TRBV5-1 and TRBJ2-7; 11 positions agree with TRBD1. The CDR3 totals 14 residues. Germline values: CDR1 SGHRS, CDR2 YFSETQ. With V trimmed by 4 bases and J by 2 bases, 2 bases remained unmatched. CDR3 coding DNA: TGCGCCAGCAGCATGGGACAGGGGGCCTACGAGCAGTACTTC. The encoded protein is CASSMGQGAYEQYF.

The chain has TRBV15 and TRBJ2-7; D not resolved. Germline loops: CDR1 LNHNV, CDR2 YYDKDF (reference sequence). CDR3 length: 13 amino acids. V lost 5 bases to trimming and J lost 4 bases, with 12 bases between them. The CDR3 bases are TGTGCCACCAGCTTTGCAGAAGGTTACGAGCAGTACTTC. It is translated as CATSFAEGYEQYF.

The rearrangement joins TRBV10-1 to TRBJ2-7; D remains unclear. Germline CDR1 and CDR2: WNHNN and SYGVQD (reference sequence). CDR3 length: 11 residues. Deletions cut 7 bases from V and 9 bases from J, with 13 bases between. The CDR3 DNA sequence: TGCGCCAGCAAACCCAGGTCCTGGCAGTACTTC. As protein: CASKPRSWQYF.

At least ten counts were recorded for this clone. The chain combines TRBV7-8 with TRBJ2-1; TRBD1 is a possible D gene (6 bases). Per germline, CDR1 SGHVS and CDR2 FQNEAQ. V was clipped by 5 bases and J by 10 bases, with 15 bases between them. The CDR3 consists of 13 residues. The CDR3 region is CASSPVQGNEQFF. DNA for the CDR3: TGTGCCAGCAGCCCGGTACAGGGTAACGAGCAGTTCTTC.

The chain combines TRBV18 with TRBJ2-7, with 9 bases identical to TRBD1. Germline trimming cut 3 bases from V and 2 bases from J; bases unmatched to any gene: 5. The length of the CDR3 is 15 residues. Looked up from germline, CDR1 is KGHSH and CDR2 is LQKENI. The CDR3 region is CASSPLDRGPYEQYF. The CDR3 DNA follows: TGTGCCAGCTCACCTCTGGACAGGGGACCCTACGAGCAGTACTTC.

This sequence joins TRBV25-1 and TRBJ1-5; D might be TRBD1 (5 bases). Trimming left V 3 bases short and J 7 bases short, with 10 bases between. This CDR3 region has 13 residues. Germline loops: CDR1 MGHDK, CDR2 SYGVNS. The CDR3 protein is CASSEGLWQPQHF. CDR3 nucleotide sequence: TGTGCCAGCAGTGAGGGACTGTGGCAGCCCCAGCATTTT.

Comments on this clone: A read error is likely here: a far larger clone is one base away. Since the CDR3 does not end with the conserved phenylalanine or tryptophan, this likely comes from a read error. The DNA is left out, because the CDR3 cannot be placed on it with certainty; the CDR3 is given as TCRdb lists it. The rearrangement joins TRBV6-6 to TRBJ1-5; the D segment call TRBD1 is taken from the table without a DNA check. The CDR3 is 12 residues long, ends included. Germline V gives CDR1 MNHNY, CDR2 SVGAGI (reference sequence). The CDR3 reads CASKKGQGGASY.

This clone was counted only a few times. The rearrangement links TRBV29-1 to TRBJ1-2; the D is unclear. V dropped 4 bases and J dropped 10 bases, with 13 bases sitting between them. CDR1 and CDR2 (germline): SQVTM, ANQGSEA. The length of the CDR3 is 11 residues. CDR3 amino acids: CSVGPPLDYTF. The DNA for the CDR3 is TGCAGCGTTGGGCCTCCTCTTGACTACACCTTC.

The chain carries TRBV5-1 and TRBJ1-6; D remains unclear. The CDR3 contains 15 residues. Trimming shortened V by 4 bases and J by 1 base, and 9 bases separated the two germline ends. CDR1 and CDR2 (germline): SGHRS, YFSETQ. CDR3 bases: TGCGCCAGCAGCCTGCCGGGGTCCTATAATTCACCCCTCCACTTT. This translates into CASSLPGSYNSPLHF.

This rearrangement joins TRBV7-6 to TRBJ1-1; a weak D match, TRBD1 (5 bases). Germline CDR1 reads SGHVS; CDR2 reads FNYEAQ. This CDR3 region has 16 residues. V was trimmed by 1 base and J by 4 bases, leaving 16 bases between them. CDR3 amino acids: CASSLGIPGSGTEAFF. Here the CDR3 DNA reads TGTGCCAGCAGCTTAGGTATACCAGGGTCCGGCACTGAAGCTTTCTTT.

J is TRBJ2-5 and V is TRBV6-1; D is ambiguous. The germline V gene has CDR1 MNHNS and CDR2 SASEGT. Trimming took 1 base from V and 7 from J, leaving 10 bases between them. The CDR3 has 13 amino acids. The CDR3 protein is CASSEGQVGTQYF. The CDR3 DNA reads as TGTGCCAGCAGTGAAGGGCAGGTCGGGACCCAGTACTTC.

The V and J genes are TRBV5-1 and TRBJ2-5; 12 bases fit TRBD2. This CDR3 is built from 14 residues. Germline V gene sequence: CDR1 SGHRS, CDR2 YFSETQ. Losses at the gene ends were 7 bases for V and 5 bases for J; bases not matched to a gene: 6. The CDR3 loop is CASSSGGASETQYF. CDR3 coding DNA: TGCGCCAGCTCTAGCGGGGGGGCGTCTGAGACCCAGTACTTC.

The genes are TRBV11-2 and TRBJ2-5, with D perhaps given as TRBD1 or TRBD2 (5 bases each). The germline gives CDR1 SGHAT, CDR2 FQNNGV. Trimming cost V 0 bases and J 5 bases, with 13 bases left between them. The CDR3 runs 15 residues. CDR3 sequence reads: CASSLDPRGSETQYF. The DNA for the CDR3 is TGTGCCAGCAGCTTAGACCCGAGGGGATCGGAGACCCAGTACTTC. Variable domain in full (rest from reference TRBV11-2 and TRBJ2-5): EAGVAQSPRYKIIEKRQSVAFWCNPISGHATLYWYQQILGQGPKLLIQFQNNGVVDDSQLPKDRFSAERLKGVDSTLKIQPAKLEDSAVYLCASSLDPRGSETQYFGPGTRLLVL.

The rearrangement joins TRBV6-6 to TRBJ2-5, with D perhaps TRBD2 (6 bases). This CDR3 has 15 amino acids. V shed 5 bases and J shed 5 bases, with 18 bases lying between them. The V gene's germline CDR1 is MNHNY and CDR2 SVGAGI (reference sequence). CDR3 nucleotides: TGTGCCAGCAGTCCCGGGACTGCCCTTCAGGAGACCCAGTACTTC. Amino acids: CASSPGTALQETQYF.

The chain couples TRBV19 to TRBJ2-7; 12 positions match TRBD2. This CDR3 has 16 amino acids. V lost 10 bases, J lost 1 base, and 11 bases stayed unmatched. In germline, CDR1 is LNHDA, CDR2 SQIVND (reference sequence). The CDR3 region is CATSISGTSGSYEQYF. The DNA of the CDR3 is TGTGCCACCAGTATCTCCGGGACTAGCGGGTCCTACGAGCAGTACTTC. Based on the CDR3 plus reference TRBV19 and TRBJ2-7, the full variable domain is DGGITQSPKYLFRKEGQNVTLSCEQNLNHDAMYWYRQDPGQGLRLIYYSQIVNDFQKGDIAEGYSVSREKKESFPLTVTSAQKNPTAFYLCATSISGTSGSYEQYFGPGTRLTVT.

The CDR3 region has the DNA TGTGCCAGCAGTTTCACTAGCGGGACCGGGGAGCTGTTTTTT. Translation: CASSFTSGTGELFF. The rearrangement joins TRBV27 to TRBJ2-2; the match to TRBD2 covers 9 bases. Trimming removed 3 bases from V and 5 bases from J; junction bases left unmatched: 1. The germline gives CDR1 MNHEY, CDR2 SMNVEV (reference sequence). This CDR3 is built from 14 residues.

The rearrangement links TRBV7-9 to TRBJ1-1; D is unclear. Per the germline V gene, CDR1 is SEHNR and CDR2 is FQNEAQ (reference sequence). The CDR3 sequence is 12 residues long. The V end was cut by 3 bases, the J end by 6 bases, with 8 bases between. The CDR3 sequence: CASSFPQSEAFF. DNA for the CDR3: TGTGCCAGCAGCTTTCCCCAGTCTGAAGCTTTCTTT.

At least ten counts were recorded for this clone. In the same sample, other DNA sequences code for this CDR3. The V call is TRBV30, the J call TRBJ2-4; D is possibly TRBD1 or TRBD2 (6 bases each). Germline CDR1 reads GTSNPN; CDR2 reads SVGIG (reference sequence). Trimming took off 0 bases at V and 7 bases at J, with 10 bases between the two ends. The CDR3 sequence is 13 residues long. CDR3 in amino acids: CAWSVRGGNIQYF. The CDR3, as DNA: TGTGCCTGGAGTGTACGAGGGGGGAACATTCAGTACTTC.

The chain links TRBV5-6 to TRBJ2-7; 9 nucleotides line up with TRBD1. The trim removed 0 bases at V and 6 bases at J, leaving 10 bases unmatched. Germline V gene lookup returns CDR1 SGHDT and CDR2 YYEEEE. This CDR3 is built from 16 residues. CDR3 region: CASSLAGTGTVGEQYF. CDR3 in DNA: TGTGCCAGCAGCTTGGCCGGGACAGGGACAGTCGGCGAGCAGTACTTC.

This chain links TRBV7-3 with TRBJ2-7; 7 bases agree with TRBD2. CDR1 and CDR2 from the germline V gene are SGHTA and FQGTGA. After removal of 4 bases from V and 3 bases from J, the junction contained 15 bases not matched to a gene. This CDR3 comprises 17 residues. The CDR3 here is CASSSRPWASGRYEQYF. For the CDR3, the DNA is TGTGCCAGCAGCTCCCGGCCCTGGGCTAGCGGCCGCTACGAGCAGTACTTC.

This clone was detected once. The chain uses TRBV18 and TRBJ1-6; possible D gene TRBD1, 6 bases. The V gene's germline CDR1 is KGHSH and CDR2 LQKENI. V was pared by 1 base and J by 7 bases, with 20 bases between. CDR3 length equals 18 residues. CDR3 protein: CASSPQLKGGGGNSPLHF. Here the CDR3 DNA reads TGTGCCAGCTCACCACAGCTCAAGGGAGGGGGTGGCAATTCACCCCTCCACTTT.

V usage is TRBV7-8 and J usage is TRBJ2-1; TRBD2 agrees at 14 bases. Germline CDR1 reads SGHVS; CDR2 reads FQNEAQ. This CDR3 is 16 amino acids long. With V trimmed by 3 bases and J by 6 bases, 4 bases remained unmatched. The CDR3 loop reads CASSLMTSGRANEQFF. CDR3 nucleotides: TGTGCCAGCAGCTTGATGACTAGCGGGAGGGCCAATGAGCAGTTCTTC.

The sample holds a few counts of this clone. Other DNA sequences in this sample translate to the same CDR3. This chain uses TRBV11-3 with TRBJ2-7; D remains unclear. Trimming pared 1 base from V and 2 bases from J, leaving 6 bases between. The germline CDR1 and CDR2 sequences are SGHNT and YENEEA. The CDR3 has 13 residues. The CDR3 protein is CASSLGGTYEQYF. The CDR3, as DNA: TGTGCCAGCAGCTTAGGTGGGACCTACGAGCAGTACTTC.

This clone was seen many times. V and J are TRBV1 and TRBJ2-3. TRBV1 is marked as a pseudogene. This CDR3 contains 18 residues. CDR3 sequence: CTSSQTRGQITSTDTQYF. As DNA, the CDR3 is TGCACCAGCAGCCAAACGAGGGGCCAAATAACTAGCACAGATACGCAGTATTTT.

This clone appeared a single time. The chain links TRBV5-5 to TRBJ1-5, with D maybe TRBD1 (6 bases). CDR3 length: 14 amino acids. The germline V gene encodes CDR1 SGHKS and CDR2 YYEKEE (reference sequence). V was shortened by 3 bases and J by 7 bases, with 14 bases between the two germline ends. CDR3 coding DNA: TGTGCCAGCAGCTGGGGGCAGGGCGAACAGCCCCAGCATTTT. This gives the protein CASSWGQGEQPQHF.

The chain couples TRBV9 to TRBJ1-6; no reliable D call. The V and J ends lost 8 bases and 1 base respectively, with 13 bases between them. The CDR3 contains 15 residues. CDR1 SGDLS and CDR2 YYNGEE come from the germline V gene. CDR3 nucleotide sequence: TGTGCCAGTCGGGCGGGCAGTTCCTATAATTCACCCCTCCACTTT. Translation: CASRAGSSYNSPLHF.

The chain links TRBV30 to TRBJ2-1; TRBD1 matches 7 bases. The V gene's germline CDR1 is GTSNPN and CDR2 SVGIG (reference sequence). J was trimmed by 9 bases and V by 0 bases; bases with no gene match: 11. This CDR3 spans 15 amino acids. DNA of the CDR3: TGTGCCTGGAGTGTTCACTTAGGGGGCGAGGGTGAGCAGTTCTTC. Protein product: CAWSVHLGGEGEQFF.

The rearrangement uses TRBV7-9 and TRBJ2-1; 9 bases map to TRBD2. V was clipped by 5 bases and J by 0 bases; unmatched bases: 5. In germline, CDR1 is SEHNR, CDR2 FQNEAQ (reference sequence). This CDR3 spans 16 amino acids. The DNA for the CDR3 is TGTGCCAGCAGCCATAGCGGGGGCCGCTCCTACAATGAGCAGTTCTTC. Its protein is CASSHSGGRSYNEQFF.